The next 21 T cell receptor beta chains were all read from a single sample in a study of T cells in women clearing cervical HPV infection. The repertoire was sequenced with immunoSEQ multiplex PCR; TCRdb's copy has only in-frame clones and lacks some. Reported are fewer than 35,000 clones; the ten largest clones contain roughly 18%. Specimen: blood buffy coat. The origin of the receptors is a woman aged 18-69 years with a cervical HPV16 infection that either progressed to CIN3+ or cleared (not recorded which).

Of note for this clone: The read is 3 residues too short to cover the CDR3 end, so that end is filled in from the germline J gene. The genes are TRBV6-4 and TRBJ2-3; TRBD2 matches at 8 bases. Trimming took 2 bases from V and 3 from J; bases not matched to a gene: 4. The CDR3 has 15 residues. Germline values: CDR1 MRHNA, CDR2 SNTAGT. The CDR3 loop reads CASSDRAGGTDTQYF. CDR3 DNA, as far as it was read: TGTGCCAGCAGTGACCGCGCGGGAGGAACAGATACG.

Worth noting for this clone: The CDR3 end falls 3 residues outside the read, so it is completed with the germline J gene. The gene calls are TRBV14 and TRBJ2-2, with 7 bases lining up with TRBD1. This CDR3 contains 11 residues. Germline assignment: CDR1 SGHDN and CDR2 FVKESK. The CDR3: CAGDRDEKLFF. Incomplete CDR3 DNA: TGTGCCGGCGACAGGGACGAAAAG.

To note about this clone: The read stops 3 residues short of the end of the CDR3; the missing end is completed from the germline J gene. V gene TRBV20-1 combines with J gene TRBJ2-1; 8 positions match TRBD1. This CDR3 spans 12 amino acids. J gave up 9 bases and V 4 bases, and 5 bases lay outside the gene matches. The V gene's germline CDR1 is DFQATT and CDR2 SNEGSKA (reference sequence). The CDR3 DNA, read in part, is TGCAGTGCTACCACAGGGGGGAGTGAG. It codes for CSATTGGSE. The entire CDR3 reads CSATTGGSEQFF.

Details on this clone: The CDR3 goes on 3 residues after the read ends, and that part is filled in from the germline J gene. The rearrangement links TRBV27 to TRBJ1-4, with D possibly TRBD1 on 6 matching bases. CDR1 and CDR2 (germline): MNHEY, SMNVEV (reference sequence). The CDR3 totals 10 residues. V was clipped by 8 bases and J by 10 bases, with 8 bases between them. CDR3 in amino acids: CASGGGKLFF. Partial CDR3 DNA: TGTGCCAGCGGAGGGGGAAAA. Supplemented by reference TRBV27 and TRBJ1-4, the full variable domain reads EAQVTQNPRYLITVTGKKLTVTCSQNMNHEYMSWYRQDPGLGLRQIYYSMNVEVTDKGDVPEGYKVSRKEKRNFPLILESPSPNQTSLYFCASGGGKLFFGSGTQLSVL.

As regards this clone: The read ends 3 residues shy of where the CDR3 ends; the end is completed using the germline J gene. The V and J genes are TRBV4-1 and TRBJ1-5; 9 bases are shared with TRBD1. The CDR3 contains 14 residues. Germline CDR1 and CDR2: MGHRA and YSYEKL. The junction had 3 bases not matched to a gene; V was cut back by 4 bases and J by 5 bases. The CDR3 bases that were read are TGCGCCAGCAGCCTCCGACAGGGGGATCAGCCC. It encodes CASSLRQGDQP. The whole CDR3 protein is CASSLRQGDQPQHF.

As regards this clone: The read is 3 residues too short to cover the CDR3 end, so that end is filled in from the germline J gene. The V call is TRBV19, the J call TRBJ1-5; the D gene is possibly TRBD1 (5 bases). CDR3 size: 16 residues. The germline CDR1 and CDR2 sequences are LNHDA and SQIVND (reference sequence). V dropped 5 bases and J dropped 0 bases, with 14 bases sitting between them. The sequenced CDR3 bases are TGTGCCAGTAGTCCCTCCGGGGGAATTAGCAATCAGCCC. Translated: CASSPSGGISNQP. The complete CDR3 reads CASSPSGGISNQPQHF.

As for this clone: From the germline J gene comes the end of the CDR3, since the read stops 3 residues before it. The chain combines TRBV19 with TRBJ1-2; no reliable D call. Germline V lookup: CDR1 LNHDA, CDR2 SQIVND (reference sequence). CDR3 length equals 15 residues. Incomplete CDR3 DNA: TGTGCCTCCGATAGGGCTAGCGGAAACACAGATACC. Translation: CASDRASGNTDT. The CDR3 in its entirety is CASDRASGNTDTYTF.

As regards this clone: With the read ending 3 residues before the CDR3 end, the germline J gene is used to fill in that end. This chain links TRBV7-3 with TRBJ2-1; TRBD1 matches 8 bases. The CDR3 spans 17 residues. The germline gives CDR1 SGHTA, CDR2 FQGTGA. V lost 4 bases to trimming and J lost 0 bases; unmatched junction nucleotides: 8. The part of the CDR3 DNA that was read is TGTGCCAGCAGCTCCCGCTGGGACAGGAGCTCCTACAATGAG. Translated, it gives CASSSRWDRSSYNE. The complete CDR3 reads CASSSRWDRSSYNEQFF.

As concerns this clone: The sequence runs out 3 residues before the end of the CDR3; the remainder is reconstructed from the germline J gene. The chain joins TRBV7-8 to TRBJ2-6, with D possibly being TRBD2 (5 bases). CDR3 length: 16 amino acids. Germline V lookup: CDR1 SGHVS, CDR2 FQNEAQ. Trimming stripped 0 bases from V and 3 bases from J, with 9 bases between. CDR3 sequence reads: CASSLARASGANVLTF. The part of the CDR3 DNA that was read is TGTGCCAGCAGCTTAGCGAGGGCCAGTGGGGCCAACGTC.

Comments on this clone: The read gets to within 3 residues of the CDR3 end, and the germline J gene fills in the rest. The chain links TRBV19 to TRBJ2-5; 7 positions match TRBD2. Germline-derived CDR1 and CDR2 are LNHDA and SQIVND (reference sequence). The CDR3 has 15 amino acids. V was pared by 7 bases and J by 4 bases, with 12 bases of the junction left unmatched. The DNA read from the CDR3 is TGTGCCAGTATGGTCGGACTAGGAATAGTAGAGACC. This encodes CASMVGLGIVET. The complete CDR3 protein is CASMVGLGIVETQYF.

With respect to this clone: The CDR3 end falls 3 residues outside the read, so it is completed with the germline J gene. The genes are TRBV4-2 and TRBJ2-7, with 9 bases matching TRBD1. Germline V lookup: CDR1 LGHNA, CDR2 YNFKEQ. V lost 4 bases to trimming and J lost 3 bases; unmatched junction nucleotides: 4. This CDR3 spans 14 amino acids. The sequenced part of the CDR3 DNA is TGTGCCAGCAGCCGGGGACAGGGAGACTACGAG. Amino acid sequence: CASSRGQGDYE. The CDR3 in its entirety is CASSRGQGDYEQYF.

As for this clone: The missing CDR3 end, 3 residues past where the read stops, is filled in from the germline J gene. This sequence joins TRBV7-3 and TRBJ2-3, with TRBD2 identical over 9 bases. The V gene end was trimmed by 2 bases and the J gene end by 3 bases; junction bases not matched to a gene: 3. The CDR3 covers 15 residues. Germline V gene sequence: CDR1 SGHTA, CDR2 FQGTGA. CDR3 protein: CASSLAGGFTDTQYF. Partial CDR3 DNA: TGTGCCAGCAGCTTAGCGGGAGGGTTTACAGATACG.

Concerning this clone itself: The read terminates 3 residues ahead of where the CDR3 ends, so the germline J gene completes it. The chain couples TRBV6-1 to TRBJ1-2; TRBD1 agrees at 7 bases. Germline V lookup: CDR1 MNHNS, CDR2 SASEGT. CDR3 size: 13 residues. The CDR3 bases that were read are TGTGCCAGCAGTCAAGGGGGCGGCTACGAC. Protein sequence: CASSQGGGYD. The entire CDR3 sequence reads CASSQGGGYDYTF.

A word on this clone: The read terminates 3 residues before the CDR3 end, so the remaining end is supplied by the germline J gene. V and J are TRBV11-1 and TRBJ2-2; 9 nucleotides match TRBD1. The trim removed 6 bases at V and 6 bases at J, leaving 8 bases unmatched. The germline gives CDR1 SGHAT, CDR2 FQDESV (reference sequence). The CDR3 is made up of 15 amino acids. CDR3 protein: CASSKAGQGSGELFF. CDR3 bases read: TGTGCCAGCAGTAAAGCGGGACAGGGTTCCGGGGAG.

A note on this clone: The read ends 3 residues before the CDR3 terminus; that terminus is restored from the germline J gene. V is TRBV20-1 and J is TRBJ2-7; 7 nucleotides align to TRBD2. V lost 6 bases, J lost 3 bases, and 8 bases stayed unmatched. The CDR3 totals 13 residues. Germline CDR1 and CDR2: DFQATT and SNEGSKA (reference sequence). CDR3 residues: CSAGGLVNYEQYF. CDR3 DNA (partial): TGCAGTGCGGGAGGACTAGTCAACTACGAG.

With respect to this clone: Sequencing ends 3 residues short of the CDR3 end; the germline J gene provides the rest. V usage is TRBV7-2 and J usage is TRBJ1-6, with D possibly being TRBD1 (5 bases). V gave up 5 bases and J gave up 6 bases, with 11 bases separating them. CDR3 length: 14 residues. Germline assignment: CDR1 SGHTA and CDR2 FQGNSA. The CDR3 DNA, read in part, is TGTGCCAGCAGCAACGACAGATTTAATTCACCC. This sequence encodes CASSNDRFNSP. The full CDR3 protein is CASSNDRFNSPLHF.

A remark on this clone: The read terminates 3 residues before the CDR3 end, so the remaining end is supplied by the germline J gene. The gene calls are TRBV30 and TRBJ1-4; 8 bases fit TRBD1. CDR1 is GTSNPN, CDR2 SVGIG, per germline (reference sequence). There are 12 residues in the CDR3. CDR3 DNA (partial): TGTGCCTGGGACAGGGGTAGTTCACCA. This sequence encodes CAWDRGSSP. The full CDR3 protein is CAWDRGSSPLFF.

Notes on this clone: The CDR3 end falls 3 residues outside the read, so it is completed with the germline J gene. The gene calls are TRBV6-1 and TRBJ1-2; 7 bases are a match to TRBD1. Germline V CDR1 and CDR2: MNHNS, SASEGT. CDR3 length equals 13 residues. The DNA read from the CDR3 is TGTGCCAGCAGTGAAAACAGGGGTCAGGGC. The encoded protein is CASSENRGQG. The whole CDR3 protein reads CASSENRGQGYTF.

In regard to this clone: The CDR3 extends 3 residues past the end of the read, so its final part is completed from the germline J gene. V gene TRBV18 combines with J gene TRBJ2-7, with 11 bases lining up with TRBD2. Per germline, CDR1 KGHSH and CDR2 LQKENI. J was trimmed by 2 bases and V by 3 bases; bases with no gene match: 3. This CDR3 region has 15 residues. Incomplete CDR3 DNA: TGTGCCAGCTCACCTCTAGCGGGAGGACCCTACGAG. Its protein product is CASSPLAGGPYE. The complete CDR3 sequence is CASSPLAGGPYEQYF.

Points on this clone: The read terminates 3 residues ahead of where the CDR3 ends, so the germline J gene completes it. V gene TRBV5-1 combines with J gene TRBJ2-2; D may be TRBD1 (5 bases). This CDR3 has 16 amino acids. Germline loops: CDR1 SGHRS, CDR2 YFSETQ. Incomplete CDR3 DNA: TGCGCCAGCAGCTTCACCCAGGGCCGGAAGGATGAAAAG. Translated, it gives CASSFTQGRKDEK. From start to end, the CDR3 is CASSFTQGRKDEKLFF.

Regarding this clone: At one boundary the junction diverges from the germline segment, which might be a read error. The read comes to an end 3 residues before the CDR3 does, leaving the germline J gene to fill in the end. The chain has TRBV7-2 and TRBJ2-7; 11 nucleotides match TRBD2. Germline CDR1 reads SGHTA; CDR2 reads FQGNSA. The CDR3 covers 17 residues. The CDR3 loop reads CASSLAGGPRSSYEQYF. The sequenced part of the CDR3 DNA is TGTGCCAGCAGCCTAGCGGGGGGTCCCCGTAGCTCCTACGAG.